These 8 T cell receptor beta chains were all obtained from the same sample, sequenced in a study of T cell repertoires in cytomegalovirus infection. MiXCR, run by TCRdb on the reads, gives a single entry per CDR3 protein. The sample has about 440,000 distinct CDR3 sequences, 31% seen once. The sequencing input was PBMCs. The source of these receptors is a human donor in good health (CMV status not recorded). Some clones in this sample may be carry-over from other donors' samples.

This clonotype was observed a few times. This chain connects TRBV11-3 to TRBJ2-3; perhaps D is TRBD1 or TRBD2 (6 bases each). The CDR3 consists of 15 residues. Germline loops: CDR1 SGHNT, CDR2 YENEEA. Trimming removed 11 bases at V and 2 bases at J, with 20 bases between. CDR3 sequence (DNA): TGTGCCTCGGCGAGCAGAGGGGGGCCCACAGATACGCAGTATTTT. Amino acids: CASASRGGPTDTQYF.

This chain uses TRBV4-2 with TRBJ1-2; 9 bases are a match to TRBD1. Germline V CDR1 and CDR2: LGHNA, YNFKEQ. The CDR3 sequence is 16 residues long. V shed 0 bases, J shed 5 bases, and the junction held 7 bases outside the gene matches. CDR3 sequence (DNA): TGTGCCAGCAGCCAAGATGGGACAGGGATAATTTATGGCTACACCTTC. It encodes CASSQDGTGIIYGYTF.

This clonotype was counted many times. The chain couples TRBV12-3 or TRBV12-4 to TRBJ2-1; 7 bases match TRBD1. This CDR3 has 14 amino acids. V lost 9 bases to trimming and J lost 7 bases; unmatched junction nucleotides: 12. The CDR3 here is CASLPGQSGNEQFF. Here the CDR3 DNA reads TGTGCCAGTCTCCCGGGACAGAGTGGGAATGAGCAGTTCTTC.

In this sample, this clonotype turned up many times. This chain uses TRBV7-6 with TRBJ2-6; possibly TRBD1 for D (8 bases). The germline V gene has CDR1 SGHVS and CDR2 FNYEAQ. The CDR3 loop spans 18 amino acids. The V and J ends lost 1 base and 0 bases respectively, with 13 bases between them. The CDR3 reads CASSLDRGGSSGANVLTF. The CDR3 DNA reads TGTGCCAGCAGCTTAGACAGGGGGGGTAGCTCTGGGGCCAACGTCCTGACTTTC.

This clonotype was observed at least ten times. V and J are TRBV7-3 and TRBJ1-1, with D possibly being TRBD1 (6 bases). This CDR3 comprises 13 residues. Germline CDR1 SGHTA, CDR2 FQGTGA. V lost 4 bases, J lost 5 bases, and 11 bases lay in between. CDR3 amino acids: CASSSQGGTEAFF. The CDR3 bases are TGTGCCAGCAGCTCACAGGGTGGGACTGAAGCTTTCTTT. Filled out from reference TRBV7-3 and TRBJ1-1, the complete variable domain reads GAGVSQTPSNKVTEKGKYVELRCDPISGHTALYWYRQSLGQGPEFLIYFQGTGAADDSGLPNDRFFAVRPEGSVSTLKIQRTERGDSAVYLCASSSQGGTEAFFGQGTRLTVV.

V usage is TRBV6-6 and J usage is TRBJ2-1; 11 bases are shared with TRBD1. Per germline, CDR1 MNHNY and CDR2 SVGAGI (reference sequence). This CDR3 is 16 amino acids long. With V trimmed by 2 bases and J by 6 bases, 6 bases remained unmatched. The CDR3 spells CASSYRTGGISNEQFF. In DNA, the CDR3 is TGTGCCAGCAGTTACCGGACAGGGGGCATCAGCAATGAGCAGTTCTTC.

The J gene is TRBJ2-1, the V gene TRBV19; a weak D match, TRBD2 (6 bases). This CDR3 spans 16 amino acids. CDR1 is LNHDA and CDR2 is SQIVND in the germline V gene (reference sequence). Deletions cut 5 bases from V and 1 base from J, with 15 bases between. DNA of the CDR3: TGTGCCAGTAGTCCCCTGGGCAGCGGGTCCTACAATGAGCAGTTCTTC. Translation: CASSPLGSGSYNEQFF.

This clonotype has only a few counts. This chain links TRBV20-1 with TRBJ2-3, with a weak D call TRBD2 (5 bases). There are 15 residues in the CDR3. V shed 2 bases and J shed 4 bases, with 16 bases lying between them. The germline V gene has CDR1 DFQATT and CDR2 SNEGSKA (reference sequence). The CDR3 loop is CSARSGNTASDTQYF. The CDR3 region has the DNA TGCAGTGCTAGATCCGGGAACACAGCTTCAGATACGCAGTATTTT.